This TCR beta chain came from a study of blood T cell repertoires in COVID-19. The table came from immunoSEQ multiplex PCR; TCRdb's copy has only in-frame clones and leaves some out. The sample has over 200,000 clones, 88% seen once. Looked up from germline, CDR1 is GTSNPN and CDR2 is SVGIG (reference sequence). V was trimmed by 0 bases and J by 11 bases, leaving 11 bases between them. This CDR3 comprises 13 residues. This clone has just a few counts. This rearrangement joins TRBV30 to TRBJ1-6, with D perhaps matching TRBD1 (6 bases). The sample taken for sequencing was peripheral blood. This receptor was identified in a human donor in a cohort sampled during active COVID-19. In DNA form, the CDR3 reads TGTGCCTGGAGTGTACAGGGAAGGACACCCCTCCACTTT. Encoded protein: CAWSVQGRTPLHF.